These T cell receptor beta chains were read from a single sample in a study of siplizumab effects on memory and regulatory T cells. Some clones are missing from TCRdb's copy, which holds only in-frame ones; the method was immunoSEQ multiplex PCR. Of about 40,000 clones detected, 70% to 90% appear once; the ten largest clones hold less than 0.3%. The sample comprised naive CD4+ T cells sorted from blood. These receptors all stem from a human donor in good health. CDR3s include the opening cysteine and the closing phenylalanine or tryptophan. D genes are given only for firm matches. Clone size appears in some rows only: once, few, many, or a class for an expanded clone.

TRBV4-1	.	TRBJ1-1	.	14	CASREAVMNTEAFF	TGCGCCAGCAGGGAAGCCGTTATGAACACTGAAGCTTTCTTT
TRBV7-9	.	TRBJ1-1	.	14	CASRIEVREAEAFF	TGTGCCAGCAGGATAGAGGTTCGGGAGGCTGAAGCTTTCTTT
TRBV18	TRBD2	TRBJ2-1	few	15	CASSPPGLGVDEQFF	TGTGCCAGCTCACCACCCGGACTAGGAGTGGATGAGCAGTTCTTC
TRBV9	.	TRBJ2-3	.	15	CASSVGGGFTDTQYF	TGTGCCAGCAGCGTAGGTGGCGGTTTCACAGATACGCAGTATTTT
TRBV7-7	TRBD1	TRBJ2-7	.	15	CASSVGTGTAYEQYF	TGTGCCAGCAGCGTCGGGACAGGGACGGCCTACGAGCAGTACTTC
TRBV7-9	TRBD2	TRBJ2-5	few	17	CASSPGLAGGLGETQYF	TGTGCCAGCAGCCCCGGACTAGCGGGAGGCTTGGGGGAGACCCAGTACTTC
TRBV7-6	.	TRBJ2-2	.	15	CASSFPRENTGELFF	TGTGCCAGCAGCTTCCCTCGGGAGAACACCGGGGAGCTGTTTTTT
TRBV5-1	TRBD1	TRBJ1-1	.	13	CASSLTGATEAFF	TGCGCCAGCAGCTTGACAGGGGCCACTGAAGCTTTCTTT
TRBV9	.	TRBJ1-4	.	14	CASSVGNVNEKLFF	TGTGCCAGCAGCGTGGGGAACGTAAATGAAAAACTGTTTTTT
TRBV19	.	TRBJ2-5	.	13	CASSIVGQETQYF	TGTGCCAGTAGTATTGTCGGGCAAGAGACCCAGTACTTC
TRBV19	TRBD1	TRBJ1-1	.	14	CASSIGDRGTEAFF	TGTGCCAGTAGTATCGGGGACAGGGGCACTGAAGCTTTCTTT
TRBV6-1	.	TRBJ1-3	.	15	CASSDQLSSGNTIYF	TGTGCCAGCAGTGACCAGCTGAGCTCTGGAAACACCATATATTTT
TRBV10-3	.	TRBJ2-5	.	14	CAISESSGAETQYF	TGTGCCATCAGTGAGTCGTCCGGGGCAGAGACCCAGTACTTC